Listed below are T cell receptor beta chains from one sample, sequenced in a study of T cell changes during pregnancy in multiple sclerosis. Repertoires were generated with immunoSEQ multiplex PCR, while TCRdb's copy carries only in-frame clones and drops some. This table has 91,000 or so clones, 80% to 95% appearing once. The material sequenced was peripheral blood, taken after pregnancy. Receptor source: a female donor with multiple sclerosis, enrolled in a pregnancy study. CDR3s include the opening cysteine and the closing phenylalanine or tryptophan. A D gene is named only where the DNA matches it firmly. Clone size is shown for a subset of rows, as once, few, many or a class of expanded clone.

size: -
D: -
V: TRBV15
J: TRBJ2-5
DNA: TGTGCCACCAGCAGGGGCCTCTGGGAGACCCAGTACTTC
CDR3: CATSRGLWETQYF

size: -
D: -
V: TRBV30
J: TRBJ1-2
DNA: TGTGCCTGGATGCGGGGCTATGGCTACACCTTC
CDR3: CAWMRGYGYTF

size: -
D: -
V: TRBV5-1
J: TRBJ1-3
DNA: TGCGCCAGCAGCTTGGCCGCAGGGCACGGAAACACCATATATTTT
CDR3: CASSLAAGHGNTIYF

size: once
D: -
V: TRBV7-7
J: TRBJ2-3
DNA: TGTGCCAGCAGCTTGTCGGGAGTAGGTACAGATACGCAGTATTTT
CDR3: CASSLSGVGTDTQYF

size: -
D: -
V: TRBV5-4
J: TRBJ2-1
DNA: TGTGCCAGCAGCTTGGCTAGCGAGTCCTACAATGAGCAGTTCTTC
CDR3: CASSLASESYNEQFF

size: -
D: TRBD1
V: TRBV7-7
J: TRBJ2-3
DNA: TGTGCCAGCAGCGCTGACAGGGGCAGCACAGATACGCAGTATTTT
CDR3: CASSADRGSTDTQYF

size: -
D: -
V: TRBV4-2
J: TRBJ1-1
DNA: TGTGCCAGCAGCCAACTTGGGGGCATGAACACTGAAGCTTTCTTT
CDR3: CASSQLGGMNTEAFF

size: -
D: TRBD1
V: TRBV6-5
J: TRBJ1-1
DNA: TGTGCCAGCAGACGCGATTACAGGGGACCTGAAGCTTTCTTT
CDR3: CASRRDYRGPEAFF

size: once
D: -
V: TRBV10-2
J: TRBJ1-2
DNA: TGCGCCAGCAGTGAGACGGGTCGGGGGGTTAACTATGGCTACACCTTC
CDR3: CASSETGRGVNYGYTF

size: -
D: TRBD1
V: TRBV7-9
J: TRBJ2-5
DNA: TGTGCCAGCAGCACTCCTACCGCCACCGGGACAGAAGAGACCCAGTACTTC
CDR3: CASSTPTATGTEETQYF

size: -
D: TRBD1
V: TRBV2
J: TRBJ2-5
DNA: TGTGCCAGCACCCGGACAGGGTCCGGCCAAGAGACCCAGTACTTC
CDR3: CASTRTGSGQETQYF

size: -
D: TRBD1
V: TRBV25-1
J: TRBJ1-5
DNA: TGTGCCAGCAGTGAATCTGCAGGGGGGAATCAGCCCCAGCATTTT
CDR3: CASSESAGGNQPQHF

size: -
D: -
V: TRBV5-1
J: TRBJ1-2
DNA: TGCGCCAGCAGCACAGACTATGGCTACACCTTC
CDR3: CASSTDYGYTF

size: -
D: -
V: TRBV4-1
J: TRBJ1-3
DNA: TGCGCCAGCAGCCAATCCGGCTCGAACAGGGCGATGGGAAACACCATATATTTT
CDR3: CASSQSGSNRAMGNTIYF

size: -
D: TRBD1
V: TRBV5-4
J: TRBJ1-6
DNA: TGTGCCAGCTCGACAGGGGGGAACGGGGCCCCCCTCCACTTT
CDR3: CASSTGGNGAPLHF

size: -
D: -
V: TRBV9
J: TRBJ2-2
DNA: TGTGCCAGCAGCCCAGGGCCAACCGGGGAGCTGTTTTTT
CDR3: CASSPGPTGELFF

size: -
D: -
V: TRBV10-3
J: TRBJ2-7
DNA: TGTGCCATCAGTGAGACCCCAGGGGCCCCCACGTACGAGCAGTACTTC
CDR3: CAISETPGAPTYEQYF

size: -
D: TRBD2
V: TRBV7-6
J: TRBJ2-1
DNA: TGTGCCAGCAGCCGCCAAGCGGGAGGGTTAGGTGAGCAGTTCTTC
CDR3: CASSRQAGGLGEQFF

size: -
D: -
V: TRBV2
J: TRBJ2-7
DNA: TGTGCCAGCAGTGATACAGGGTTTATCGATGCCCTCACTCCGACCTTC
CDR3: CASSDTGFIDALTPTF

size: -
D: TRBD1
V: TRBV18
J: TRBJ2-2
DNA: TGTGCCAGCTCACCGGGACAGGTTCCCGGGGAGCTGTTTTTT
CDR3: CASSPGQVPGELFF

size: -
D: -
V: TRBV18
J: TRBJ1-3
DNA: TGTGCCAGCTCACTAACAGGAAACACCATATATTTT
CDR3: CASSLTGNTIYF

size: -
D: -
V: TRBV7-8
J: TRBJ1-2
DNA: TGTGCCAGCAGCCAACAGGGTCCCTATGGCTACACCTTC
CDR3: CASSQQGPYGYTF

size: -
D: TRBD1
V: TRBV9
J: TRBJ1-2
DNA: TGTGCCAGCAGCGCCACCTCAGGGGGCTTAAACTATGGCTACACCTTC
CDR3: CASSATSGGLNYGYTF

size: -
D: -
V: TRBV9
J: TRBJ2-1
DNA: TGTGCCAGCAGCCCACGACAGGTTTACAATGAGCAGTTCTTC
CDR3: CASSPRQVYNEQFF

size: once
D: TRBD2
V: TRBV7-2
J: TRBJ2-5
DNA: TGTGCCAGCAGCTTAGTTGGGACTAGCGGAGGGGAAGAGACCCAGTACTTC
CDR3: CASSLVGTSGGEETQYF

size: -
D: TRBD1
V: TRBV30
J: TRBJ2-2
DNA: TGTGCCTGGGACGACCGGGACAGTGATTCCGGGGAGCTGTTTTTT
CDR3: CAWDDRDSDSGELFF

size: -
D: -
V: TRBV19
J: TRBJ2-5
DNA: TGTGCCAGTAGTATAGGGGGTCGGGAGAAGACCCAGTACTTC
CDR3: CASSIGGREKTQYF

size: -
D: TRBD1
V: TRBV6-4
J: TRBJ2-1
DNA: TGTGCCAGCAGTGACGGGGAAGGACAGGGCGACAATGAGCAGTTCTTC
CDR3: CASSDGEGQGDNEQFF

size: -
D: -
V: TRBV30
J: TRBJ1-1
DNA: TGTGCCTGGATCCCCGGGGTCAGTTACACTGAAGCTTTCTTT
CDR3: CAWIPGVSYTEAFF

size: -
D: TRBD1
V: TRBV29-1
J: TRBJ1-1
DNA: TGCAGCGTTCAGGGACAGGGGTTCGAAGCTTTCTTT
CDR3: CSVQGQGFEAFF

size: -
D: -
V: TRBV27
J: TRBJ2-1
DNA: TGTGCCAGCAGTTTAGGGCCCAGTTCGGAGCAGTTCTTC
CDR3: CASSLGPSSEQFF

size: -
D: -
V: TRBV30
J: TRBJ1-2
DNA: TGTGCCTGGAGTGGATTAGTCCTCGGGATCGGCGGCTACACCTTC
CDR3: CAWSGLVLGIGGYTF

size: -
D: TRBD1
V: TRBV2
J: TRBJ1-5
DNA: TGTGCCAGCAGTATCGGACAGGGAAGAAGTCAGCCCCAGCATTTT
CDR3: CASSIGQGRSQPQHF

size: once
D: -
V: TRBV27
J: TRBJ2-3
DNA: TGTGCCAGCAGTTTCTCTCGCACAGATACGCAGTATTTT
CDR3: CASSFSRTDTQYF

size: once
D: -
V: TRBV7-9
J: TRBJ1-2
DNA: TGTGCCAGCAGCTTAGTTGGGACTCTAAGGGACTATGGCTACACCTTC
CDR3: CASSLVGTLRDYGYTF

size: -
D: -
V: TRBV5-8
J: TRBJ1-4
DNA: TGTGCCAGCATCCCCCCGGGACTCCGATATGAAAAACTGTTTTTT
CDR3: CASIPPGLRYEKLFF

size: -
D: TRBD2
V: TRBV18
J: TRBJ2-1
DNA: TGTGCCAGCTCGCCGCTAGCGGGGGGGAACAATGAGCAGTTCTTC
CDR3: CASSPLAGGNNEQFF

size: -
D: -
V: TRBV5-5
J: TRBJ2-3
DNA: TGTGCCAGCAGCTTGCGGGATACGCAGTATTTT
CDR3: CASSLRDTQYF

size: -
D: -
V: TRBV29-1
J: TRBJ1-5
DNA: TGCAGCGTTGAGTACGGGGAGGATCAGCCCCAGCATTTT
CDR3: CSVEYGEDQPQHF

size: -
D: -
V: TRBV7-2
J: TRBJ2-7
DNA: TGTGCCAGCAGAAAGGGGTCGGTAAGCTCCTACGAGCAGTACTTC
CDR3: CASRKGSVSSYEQYF

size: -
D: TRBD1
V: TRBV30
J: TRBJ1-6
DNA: TGTGCCTGGACGGGGACAGGGGCCCAATCCCTCCACTTT
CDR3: CAWTGTGAQSLHF

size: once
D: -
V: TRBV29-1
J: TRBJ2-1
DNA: TGCAGCGTTGAGAGGAGGGACAATGAGCAGTTCTTC
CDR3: CSVERRDNEQFF

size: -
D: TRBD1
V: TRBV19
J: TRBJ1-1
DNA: TGTGCCAGTAGTACACCGGGACAGGATCTCAACACTGAAGCTTTCTTT
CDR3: CASSTPGQDLNTEAFF

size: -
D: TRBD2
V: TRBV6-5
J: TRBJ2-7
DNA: TGTGCCAGCAGCCGCGCCCGGGAGGGGCTCTACGAGCAGTACTTC
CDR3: CASSRAREGLYEQYF

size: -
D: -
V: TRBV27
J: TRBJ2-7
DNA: TGTGCCAGCAGTTTAGGGGCCACATACGAGCAGTACTTC
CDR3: CASSLGATYEQYF

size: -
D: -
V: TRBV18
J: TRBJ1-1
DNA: TGTGCCAGCTCACCCGGAGAGGAAGCTTTCTTT
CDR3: CASSPGEEAFF

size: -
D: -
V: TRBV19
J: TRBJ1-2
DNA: TGTGCCAGTAGTATAGGGGCCGGCCCTAACTATGGCTACACCTTC
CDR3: CASSIGAGPNYGYTF

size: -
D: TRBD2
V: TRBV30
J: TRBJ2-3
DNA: TGTGCCTGGACGTTAAGCGGGACTGTAGCCACAGATACGCAGTATTTT
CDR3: CAWTLSGTVATDTQYF

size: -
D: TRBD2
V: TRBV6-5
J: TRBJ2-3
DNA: TGTGCCAGCAGTTCCACGGGAGGTCGCACAGATACGCAGTATTTT
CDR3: CASSSTGGRTDTQYF

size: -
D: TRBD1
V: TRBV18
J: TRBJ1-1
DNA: TGTGCCAGCTCACCGGGACAGGGACAGAACACTGAAGCTTTCTTT
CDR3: CASSPGQGQNTEAFF